This T cell receptor beta chain was identified during a study of T-cell reconstitution after alpha-beta-depleted transplantation in children. Study-level results: Where alpha-beta T cells came from about two months after transplant was reportedly several hundred expanded graft clones. At day 60, the high TCRbeta diversity found in some patients originated from recipient T cells and thymic progenitors that had survived.

With V trimmed by 6 bases and J by 9 bases, 10 bases remained unmatched. CDR1 is SNHLY and CDR2 is FYNNEI in the germline V gene. The CDR3 sequence is 15 residues long. This clonotype was seen ten or more times. No antigen is known for it. A library of TCRbeta sequences, prepared with unique molecular identifiers, was generated. MiXCR, applied by TCRdb to the PCR reads, yields one record per CDR3 protein. The sample holds roughly 70,000 distinct CDR3 sequences, 4% to 5% seen once. The source was PBMCs, mostly from graft donor cells, collected 180 days after TCRalphabeta/CD19-depleted stem cell transplant. The origin of this receptor is a boy under three years old who had a stem cell transplant for acute myeloid leukemia, so the T cells may come from the graft donor. The rearrangement links TRBV2 to TRBJ1-5; TRBD1 agrees at 11 bases. CDR3 region: CASRPRTGGKGPQHF. The CDR3 DNA reads as TGTGCCAGCAGGCCTAGGACAGGGGGCAAGGGGCCCCAGCATTTT.